Below, 31 T cell receptor beta chains from the same sample are listed, as sequenced in a study of shared clonotypes between healthy human individuals. Measured with immunoSEQ multiplex PCR; TCRdb has only the in-frame clones, and not every one. Seen here are 1,400,000 or so clones, about 98.5% observed once, and the top ten hold 0.3% to 0.45%. Source material: naive CD4+ T cells sorted from blood. Described subset: CD45RA+ positively selected. The source is a man younger than 45 in good health.

With respect to this clone: This specimen includes other DNA sequences encoding the same CDR3. This sequence joins TRBV9 and TRBJ2-7; D is unresolved. Germline V gene data show CDR1 as SGDLS and CDR2 as YYNGEE. V was trimmed by 0 bases and J by 2 bases, leaving 9 bases between them. This CDR3 is 14 amino acids long. The CDR3 loop is CASSVGVQPYEQYF. The CDR3, as DNA: TGTGCCAGCAGCGTAGGAGTCCAACCCTACGAGCAGTACTTC.

The V gene is TRBV5-1, the J gene TRBJ2-3, with D possibly being TRBD1 (6 bases). In germline, CDR1 is SGHRS, CDR2 YFSETQ. The CDR3 consists of 15 residues. V gave up 5 bases and J gave up 0 bases, with 13 bases separating them. CDR3 nucleotide sequence: TGCGCCAGCAGTCAAGGACAGTTAAGCACAGATACGCAGTATTTT. Residues: CASSQGQLSTDTQYF.

Concerning this clone itself: Other DNA sequences within the sample encode an identical CDR3. The chain employs TRBV6-5 and TRBJ2-7; 9 bases line up with TRBD1. CDR3 length equals 13 residues. CDR1 MNHEY and CDR2 SVGAGI come from the germline V gene. V shed 6 bases, J shed 3 bases, and the junction held 3 bases outside the gene matches. The CDR3 sequence: CASSRGQGYEQYF. The DNA of the CDR3 is TGTGCCAGCAGCAGGGGACAGGGCTACGAGCAGTACTTC.

The CDR3, as DNA: TGTGCCAGCAGCTCCCGACCAGATGTGGGTTCCGAGCAGTACTTC. This codes for CASSSRPDVGSEQYF. The chain employs TRBV7-6 and TRBJ2-7; no clear D. The germline V gene has CDR1 SGHVS and CDR2 FNYEAQ. CDR3 length equals 15 residues. Trimming took off 4 bases at V and 6 bases at J, with 19 bases between the two ends.

The chain combines TRBV27 with TRBJ2-7, with D perhaps TRBD2 (7 bases). The CDR3 consists of 14 residues. Trimming cost V 0 bases and J 4 bases, with 10 bases left between them. Germline values: CDR1 MNHEY, CDR2 SMNVEV (reference sequence). For the CDR3, the DNA is TGTGCCAGCAGTTTATCGCGGGGGCTATACGAGCAGTACTTC. Translation: CASSLSRGLYEQYF.

This chain uses TRBV5-1 with TRBJ2-1; possible D gene TRBD2, 5 bases. This CDR3 is built from 14 residues. From germline, CDR1 is SGHRS and CDR2 YFSETQ. V lost 0 bases to trimming and J lost 9 bases, with 13 bases between them. CDR3 nucleotides: TGCGCCAGCAGCTTGGCTGTAGTAGGAGGTGAGCAGTTCTTC. It yields the protein CASSLAVVGGEQFF.

This rearrangement joins TRBV10-2 to TRBJ2-7; 8 positions match TRBD2. The V gene end was trimmed by 3 bases and the J gene end by 1 base; junction bases not matched to a gene: 8. CDR3 size: 16 residues. CDR1 and CDR2 from the germline V gene are WSHSY and SAAADI. The CDR3 bases are TGCGCCAGCAGTGAAGGCCGTAGCGGGGCGTCCTACGAGCAGTACTTC. Encoded protein: CASSEGRSGASYEQYF.

The chain is built from TRBV4-1 and TRBJ2-1, with 7 bases lining up with TRBD1. With V trimmed by 2 bases and J by 3 bases, 7 bases remained unmatched. The length of the CDR3 is 16 residues. CDR1 is MGHRA, CDR2 YSYEKL, per germline. CDR3 DNA: TGCGCCAGCAGCCAATTGGGGACAGCGCTCTACAATGAGCAGTTCTTC. This translates into CASSQLGTALYNEQFF.

V usage is TRBV15 and J usage is TRBJ2-1, with TRBD1 matching over 8 bases. The CDR3 covers 15 residues. Per the germline V gene, CDR1 is LNHNV and CDR2 is YYDKDF (reference sequence). After removal of 3 bases from V and 7 bases from J, the junction contained 8 bases not matched to a gene. For the CDR3, the DNA is TGTGCCACCAGCAGCCTCGGCACAGGGGGAAATGAGCAGTTCTTC. Protein: CATSSLGTGGNEQFF.

CDR3 nucleotide sequence: TGTGCCAGCAGCTTTTTGGGAGCCGGCAGAACCACCGGGGAGCTGTTTTTT. Its translation is CASSFLGAGRTTGELFF. V usage is TRBV7-7 and J usage is TRBJ2-2; perhaps TRBD2 as D (5 bases). There are 17 residues in the CDR3. Germline V gene lookup returns CDR1 SSHAT and CDR2 FNYEAQ (reference sequence). V was cut by 3 bases and J by 4 bases, with 18 bases left in between.

The chain is built from TRBV6-5 and TRBJ2-5; 14 nucleotides match TRBD2. V shed 6 bases and J 5 bases; nucleotides not matched to a gene: 5. This CDR3 is built from 15 residues. The germline V gene has CDR1 MNHEY and CDR2 SVGAGI. The CDR3 here is CASSQTSGRAETQYF. CDR3 coding DNA: TGTGCCAGCAGCCAGACTAGCGGGAGGGCGGAGACCCAGTACTTC.

CDR3 in DNA: TGCGCCAGCAGTGCACAGACTTCTTACAATGAGCAGTTCTTC. Translating it yields CASSAQTSYNEQFF. V is TRBV10-2 and J is TRBJ2-1, with unresolved D. The CDR3 loop spans 14 amino acids. Looked up from germline, CDR1 is WSHSY and CDR2 is SAAADI. V lost 4 bases and J lost 4, with 11 bases in between.

V usage is TRBV5-1 and J usage is TRBJ1-1; D unclear. V was clipped by 4 bases and J by 1 base, with 17 bases between them. The CDR3 loop spans 16 amino acids. Germline CDR1 and CDR2: SGHRS and YFSETQ. The CDR3 sequence: CASSSRYSWGNTEAFF. The CDR3 nucleotides read TGCGCCAGCAGCAGTCGATATAGTTGGGGGAACACTGAAGCTTTCTTT.

V is TRBV30 and J is TRBJ2-6, with D unclear. CDR1 and CDR2 from the germline V gene are GTSNPN and SVGIG (reference sequence). This CDR3 region has 17 residues. Trimming removed 0 bases at V and 2 bases at J, with 14 bases between. Written as DNA, the CDR3 is TGTGCCTGGAGTGTATGGGGTCGTGGGGCTGGGGCCAACGTCCTGACTTTC. Translation gives CAWSVWGRGAGANVLTF.

This chain joins TRBV6-6 and TRBJ2-7, with TRBD1 identical over 8 bases. The germline V gene encodes CDR1 MNHNY and CDR2 SVGAGI (reference sequence). The V and J ends lost 4 bases and 6 bases, in that order; junction bases with no gene match: 8. The CDR3 is made up of 14 amino acids. CDR3 protein: CASSLTGGVPEQYF. CDR3 bases: TGTGCCAGCAGTTTAACAGGGGGTGTTCCCGAGCAGTACTTC.

The CDR3 protein is CASSVAPTAPNYGYTF. CDR3 coding DNA: TGTGCCAGCAGCGTAGCCCCCACAGCGCCTAACTATGGCTACACCTTC. The J gene is TRBJ1-2, the V gene TRBV9; D is undetermined. Deletions cut 0 bases from V and 0 bases from J, with 12 bases between. The CDR3 has 16 amino acids. Per the germline V gene, CDR1 is SGDLS and CDR2 is YYNGEE. Together with reference TRBV9 and TRBJ1-2, the CDR3 gives the full variable domain: DSGVTQTPKHLITATGQRVTLRCSPRSGDLSVYWYQQSLDQGLQFLIQYYNGEERAKGNILERFSAQQFPDLHSELNLSSLELGDSALYFCASSVAPTAPNYGYTFGSGTRLTVV.

This chain's CDR3 is CASSRAHPGANQPQHF. The CDR3 coding sequence is TGTGCCAGCAGCCGGGCCCACCCGGGGGCCAATCAGCCCCAGCATTTT. The rearrangement uses TRBV16 and TRBJ1-5; TRBD1 might be the D (6 bases). V gave up 4 bases and J gave up 3 bases, with 16 bases separating them. There are 16 residues in the CDR3. Germline assignment: CDR1 KGHSY and CDR2 FQNENV.

This chain joins TRBV11-2 and TRBJ2-1, with D unclear. The CDR3 totals 11 residues. Between the trimmed V and J ends, which lost 2 bases and 10 bases, there was a span of 6 bases. Germline CDR1 reads SGHAT; CDR2 reads FQNNGV. The CDR3 DNA is TGTGCCAGCAGCTTAAACGGCGAGCAGTTCTTC. This encodes CASSLNGEQFF.

This clone was seen only once. The J gene is TRBJ1-1, the V gene TRBV5-1; 7 positions match TRBD1. V lost 3 bases to trimming and J lost 7 bases; unmatched junction nucleotides: 9. The CDR3 sequence is 14 residues long. Germline CDR1 is SGHRS and CDR2 is YFSETQ. The CDR3 bases are TGCGCCAGCAGCTCCTGGGACAGATCTATTGAAGCTTTCTTT. Amino acids: CASSSWDRSIEAFF.

The chain joins TRBV18 to TRBJ2-2; the match to TRBD1 covers 10 bases. The length of the CDR3 is 15 residues. After removal of 6 bases from V and 6 bases from J, the junction contained 7 bases not matched to a gene. The V gene's germline CDR1 is KGHSH and CDR2 LQKENI. The CDR3 DNA sequence: TGTGCCAGCTCCTGGCGGGACAGGGGCTCCGGGGAGCTGTTTTTT. Translated: CASSWRDRGSGELFF.

To note about this clone: In the same sample, other DNA sequences code for this CDR3. This sequence joins TRBV29-1 and TRBJ1-5; maybe TRBD1 (5 bases). V lost 4 bases, J lost 1 base, and 8 bases lay in between. The germline gives CDR1 SQVTM, CDR2 ANQGSEA. CDR3 size: 13 residues. The CDR3 sequence is CSVGQGSNQPQHF. The CDR3 DNA follows: TGCAGCGTTGGTCAGGGCAGCAATCAGCCCCAGCATTTT.

CDR3 nucleotide sequence: TGTGCCAGCAGTTACCTAACTAGCGGGACCTTGTACAATGAGCAGTTCTTC. It encodes CASSYLTSGTLYNEQFF. The J gene is TRBJ2-1, the V gene TRBV27, with 10 bases that match TRBD2. V trimming: 4 bases; J trimming: 4 bases; junction bases outside the gene matches: 10. Per the germline V gene, CDR1 is MNHEY and CDR2 is SMNVEV (reference sequence). This CDR3 contains 17 residues.

This sequence joins TRBV5-4 and TRBJ2-1; TRBD2 aligns across 11 bases. The J segment lost 4 bases and the V segment lost 4 bases, leaving 10 bases of the junction unmatched. The CDR3 length is 17 residues. CDR1 is SGHNT and CDR2 is YYREEE in the germline V gene (reference sequence). CDR3 residues: CASSQRLAGFQYNEQFF. In DNA form, the CDR3 reads TGTGCCAGCAGCCAGCGACTAGCGGGGTTCCAATACAATGAGCAGTTCTTC.

This chain links TRBV6-6 with TRBJ1-1; D is unresolved. The length of the CDR3 is 14 residues. Looked up from germline, CDR1 is MNHNY and CDR2 is SVGAGI (reference sequence). Trimming removed 2 bases at V and 2 bases at J, with 9 bases between. CDR3 loop: CASSYVGLNTEAFF. For the CDR3, the DNA is TGTGCCAGCAGTTACGTCGGACTCAACACTGAAGCTTTCTTT.

The V gene is TRBV29-1, the J gene TRBJ2-5; 8 positions match TRBD1. The J call may be incorrect, as the DNA end agrees better with TRBJ2-7. Germline V gene sequence: CDR1 SQVTM, CDR2 ANQGSEA. CDR3 size: 11 residues. The CDR3 protein is CSAMDRDEQYF. CDR3 nucleotides: TGCAGCGCTATGGACAGGGACGAGCAGTACTTC.

CDR3 in DNA: TGCAGTGCCAATATGGGGGATACGCAGTATTTT. It translates to CSANMGDTQYF. V gene TRBV20-1 combines with J gene TRBJ2-3; D is undetermined. V gave up 6 bases and J gave up 6 bases, with 10 bases separating them. The CDR3 spans 11 residues. Germline-derived CDR1 and CDR2 are DFQATT and SNEGSKA (reference sequence).

The V gene is TRBV4-2, the J gene TRBJ2-7, with 7 nucleotides matching TRBD2. The CDR3 is 15 amino acids. Germline trimming cut 1 base from V and 3 bases from J; bases unmatched to any gene: 6. Germline V gene sequence: CDR1 LGHNA, CDR2 YNFKEQ. This CDR3 reads CASSQGWLADYEQYF. In DNA, the CDR3 is TGTGCCAGCAGCCAAGGTTGGCTAGCGGACTACGAGCAGTACTTC.

The chain is built from TRBV19 and TRBJ1-5; the D is unclear. CDR3 length equals 15 residues. Germline V gene lookup returns CDR1 LNHDA and CDR2 SQIVND (reference sequence). V was trimmed by 2 bases and J by 7 bases, leaving 15 bases between them. For the CDR3, the DNA is TGTGCCAGTAGTATAAGTGGACCCCAGGCGCAGCCCCAGCATTTT. Residues: CASSISGPQAQPQHF.

The chain is built from TRBV7-8 and TRBJ2-1; the D gene is possibly TRBD1 (5 bases). V was cut by 3 bases and J by 5 bases, with 11 bases left in between. The CDR3 has 14 amino acids. CDR1 SGHVS and CDR2 FQNEAQ come from the germline V gene. The CDR3 nucleotides read TGTGCCAGCAGCTTTTTTGGACATGACAATGAGCAGTTCTTC. Protein product: CASSFFGHDNEQFF.

This chain connects TRBV14 to TRBJ2-2; 8 bases line up with TRBD1. Germline assignment: CDR1 SGHDN and CDR2 FVKESK. CDR3 length equals 16 residues. V was pared by 3 bases and J by 0 bases, with 3 bases of the junction left unmatched. CDR3 sequence reads: CASSHAGQANTGELFF. In nucleotides, the CDR3 is TGTGCCAGCAGCCACGCGGGACAGGCGAACACCGGGGAGCTGTTTTTT.

The J gene is TRBJ2-2, the V gene TRBV29-1, with a weak D call TRBD1 (6 bases). Trimming left V 3 bases short and J 1 base short, with 12 bases between. Germline loops: CDR1 SQVTM, CDR2 ANQGSEA. The CDR3 is 15 residues long. The CDR3 region has the DNA TGCAGCGTTGAGGCCGGGACAAAGAACACCGGGGAGCTGTTTTTT. This codes for CSVEAGTKNTGELFF.